This T cell receptor (beta chain) emerged from a study of cytomegalovirus exposure and HLA in healthy donors. Points on this clone: The antigen is not known.

Germline assignment: CDR1 MNHEY and CDR2 SVGAGI. This CDR3 spans 14 amino acids. Trimming removed 0 bases at V and 4 bases at J, with 10 bases between. General study points: It was assumed in the presence/absence analyses that sequencing depth was roughly uniform across donors.

PCR used 60 Vbeta primers and 13 Jbeta primers. Measured with immunoSEQ multiplex PCR; TCRdb has only the in-frame clones, and not every one. Among more than 150,000 clones listed, more than 65% were seen once. This TCR derives from a girl aged 10 to 17 in good health and CMV-seropositive. Sequences were obtained from PBMCs. The chain recombines TRBV6-5 with TRBJ2-7; D might be TRBD2 (6 bases). DNA of the CDR3: TGTGCCAGCAGTTACTCGCAGGGACTTTACGAGCAGTACTTC. Residues: CASSYSQGLYEQYF.